This T cell receptor (beta chain) comes out of a study of OX40 agonist ivuxolimab in advanced cancers. Looking at the study overall: Earlier treatment with anti-PD-1, anti-PD-L1 or anti-CTLA-4 was permitted, and 30% to 40% had received some.

Trimming took 1 base from V and 2 from J, leaving 14 bases between them. Germline V gene sequence: CDR1 MDHEN, CDR2 SYDVKM. The CDR3 is made up of 16 amino acids. TCRdb's copy holds only in-frame clones and misses some; the assay was immunoSEQ multiplex PCR. The data contain approximately 64,000 clones, approximately 90% of them singletons. Regarding the study as a whole: Within 6 weeks, CD4+ and CD8+ blood T cells expanded clonally at 0.1 to 3.0 mg/kg. Low clonal expansion, among the lowest seen, marked partial responders at 0.1-3.0 mg/kg. Some nonresponders additionally presented with little normalized T-cell clonal expansion.

With respect to this clone: Its target is not known.

The chain has TRBV28 and TRBJ2-5; D unclear. The input for sequencing was CD4+ or CD8+ T cells sorted from blood, taken in a trial of the OX40 agonist ivuxolimab. This clonotype was sampled from an adult with an advanced solid tumor such as melanoma, head and neck, liver or kidney cancer. CDR3 sequence reads: CASSLFGQEEQETQYF. The CDR3 DNA follows: TGTGCCAGCAGTTTATTCGGTCAGGAAGAGCAAGAGACCCAGTACTTC.